This TCR beta chain was recorded in a study of shared clonotypes between healthy human individuals (dated by TCRdb to between 2020 and 2021). The study in broad terms: The cohort comprised a couple of women and three men aged 18 to 49 years. For each donor, CD4 naive and CD4 memory were each run on three plates, CD8 naive on two plates, and CD8 memory on one plate. To increase sequencing depth and limit assay-specific biases, different laboratories used diverse techniques to prepare libraries and sequence TCR repertoires. To estimate repertoire size and how much clonotype sharing occurs between individuals, the study deeply sequenced the blood TCR repertoires of about 5 healthy adults. Per donor, leukapheresis produced somewhere between about 0.8 and 9 billion PBMCs.

As for this clone: The antigen it recognizes is unknown. The input lacks base qualities; no much larger clone sits a single base away.

From V the trimming removes 4 bases and from J it removes 8 bases, while the gene matches leave 13 bases of the junction unaccounted for. The CDR3 numbers 15 residues from cysteine through phenylalanine. Only the CDR3 region is kept as DNA, spanning 45 bases read in frame from base 1. From the germline V gene (reference sequence), CDR1 is MNHEY and CDR2 is SMNVEV. General study outcomes and caveats: Only blood was sampled, and tissue TCR repertoires likely differ from those in blood. Incomplete sequencing was indicated by rarefaction of sorted-subset datasets, despite the large sequencing depth. Compared with non-shared clonotypes, the clonotypes found in all four sorted-subset donors had higher generation probabilities. Because the study included only a small number of donors, the genetic and exposure-history diversity represented was limited. Sharing across several donors was observed for 5% to 6.5% of naive CD4, over 3% of naive CD8, over 2% of memory CD4, and about 0.39% of memory CD8 clonotypes. Pairwise subsampling indicated that sequencing depth was expected to affect the degree of clonotype sharing among donors. Larger estimated clonotype richness was generally found for naive subsets than for memory subsets.

The donors were healthy, HIV-negative adults with no recently reported acute infections or vaccinations. Every donor was a Caucasian adult residing in Nashville, Tennessee, USA. CD8 memory samples were composed of magnetically selected CD45RO+ cells combined with CCR7-negative CD45RA+ effector memory (TemRA) cells. After blood collection by leukapheresis, PBMCs were isolated using Ficoll-Histopaque density gradient centrifugation and then cryopreserved in the vapor phase of liquid nitrogen. Purity and quantity of every magnetically sorted T cell population were checked by analytical flow cytometry. Genomic DNA was isolated from every sorted fraction and measured by UV absorbance on a Nanodrop 2000c. Using the deep immunoSEQ assay, multiplex PCR amplified TCR CDR3 regions from genomic DNA. Genomic DNA extracted from each cell subset was distributed evenly over all wells of several immunoSEQ 96-well plates, and each plate served as one replicate. For sorted subsets, around 200 ng genomic DNA, equal to about 30,000 T cell genomes, was loaded into each replicate PCR. Purified libraries were measured with a Qubit 3.0 fluorometer, size-checked on a Bioanalyzer 2100, and measured again with the KAPA Library Quantification kit. Every immunoSEQ 96-well plate was sequenced on a dedicated single-read 150-cycle Illumina NextSeq 550 flow cell. Turning to the authors' computational methods: Because the immunoSEQ output held only junctional sequences and lacked quality scores, the filtering could not match the filtering applied to full-length reads. To assign V/J genes and CDR3, sequences were annotated using PyIR, a Python wrapper for IgBLAST v1.9, with IMGT germline references. Reads were filtered out if the reads had weak V/J assignments (E-value above 1e-6), no CDR3, stop codons, out-of-frame junctions, or ambiguous translated residues. A V3J clonotype was defined by an identical inferred V gene, J gene, and CDR3 amino acid sequence. The percentage overlap between two repertoires was calculated by dividing the number of shared unique clonotypes by the size of the smaller repertoire. RTK rarefaction, the Chao1 estimator, and Recon v2.1 estimates of unobserved clonotypes were used to assess repertoire richness. Generation probabilities for all TCRbeta clonotypes obtained by the gDNA method from a handful of donors were computed using OLGA. In its TCRdb copy, this immuneACCESS table keeps in-frame sequences only and misses some clones. Where compared with another copy, unresolved V genes explain less than half of these, and the others have no known cause. Clonal size and the V and J genes are those of that table, whereas D and trimming came from the DNA. Recorded for this sample are a few hundred thousand clones; 80% to 90% of them occurred a single time. The ten largest make up around 15% of the sample.

The V gene is TRBV27 and the J gene is TRBJ1-2, with 7 central nucleotides matching TRBD1. This receptor was taken from a young man in good health. The sample taken for sequencing was memory CD8+ T cells sorted from blood. The label giving this sample's cell subset or site can be read as: CD45RO+ cells pooled with CCR7-negative TemRA cells. The nucleotide sequence reads as follows: TGTGCCAGCAGTTACCAAAATCCGGGGACAGAGGGCTACACCTTC. It is translated as CASSYQNPGTEGYTF.